This T cell receptor beta chain stems from a study of blood T cells in healthy people across ages. Per the germline V gene, CDR1 is LNHNV and CDR2 is YYDKDF (reference sequence). The ends lost 5 bases at V and 5 bases at J; junction bases unmatched: 9. The CDR3 runs to 15 residues. Next came a second PCR, run for about 6 to 12 cycles, which used a sample-barcoded 5' primer along with a J-beta primer mix. From the 5' RACE reads, TCRdb called clonotypes with MiXCR, one entry per CDR3 protein. The sample yields about 1.7 million distinct CDR3 sequences, about 28% seen once. V gene TRBV15 combines with J gene TRBJ2-5; 9 bases map to TRBD1. This clonotype originated in a woman younger than 45 in good health. The sequenced sample was blood. This CDR3 is CATSRPGQGRETQYF. The CDR3, as DNA: TGTGCCACCAGCCGGCCGGGACAGGGAAGGGAGACCCAGTACTTC. The complete variable domain, with remaining parts taken from reference TRBV15 and TRBJ2-5, reads DAMVIQNPRYQVTQFGKPVTLSCSQTLNHNVMYWYQQKSSQAPKLLFHYYDKDFNNEADTPDNFQSRRPNTSFCFLDIRSPGLGDTAMYLCATSRPGQGRETQYFGPGTRLLVL.